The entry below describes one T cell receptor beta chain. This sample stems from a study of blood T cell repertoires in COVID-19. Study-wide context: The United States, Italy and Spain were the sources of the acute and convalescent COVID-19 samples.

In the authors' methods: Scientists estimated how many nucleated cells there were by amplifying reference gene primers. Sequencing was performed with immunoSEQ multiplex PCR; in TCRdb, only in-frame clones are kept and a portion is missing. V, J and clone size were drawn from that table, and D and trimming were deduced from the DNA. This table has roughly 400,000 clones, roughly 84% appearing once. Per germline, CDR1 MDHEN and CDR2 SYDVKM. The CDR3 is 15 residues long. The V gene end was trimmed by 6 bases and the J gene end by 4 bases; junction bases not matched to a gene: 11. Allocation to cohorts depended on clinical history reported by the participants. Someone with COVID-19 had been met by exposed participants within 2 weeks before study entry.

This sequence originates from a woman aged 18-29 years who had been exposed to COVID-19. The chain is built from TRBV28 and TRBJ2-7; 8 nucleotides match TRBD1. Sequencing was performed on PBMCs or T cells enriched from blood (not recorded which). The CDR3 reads CASSQTGDPRYEQYF. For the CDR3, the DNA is TGTGCCAGCAGCCAGACAGGGGACCCCAGGTACGAGCAGTACTTC.